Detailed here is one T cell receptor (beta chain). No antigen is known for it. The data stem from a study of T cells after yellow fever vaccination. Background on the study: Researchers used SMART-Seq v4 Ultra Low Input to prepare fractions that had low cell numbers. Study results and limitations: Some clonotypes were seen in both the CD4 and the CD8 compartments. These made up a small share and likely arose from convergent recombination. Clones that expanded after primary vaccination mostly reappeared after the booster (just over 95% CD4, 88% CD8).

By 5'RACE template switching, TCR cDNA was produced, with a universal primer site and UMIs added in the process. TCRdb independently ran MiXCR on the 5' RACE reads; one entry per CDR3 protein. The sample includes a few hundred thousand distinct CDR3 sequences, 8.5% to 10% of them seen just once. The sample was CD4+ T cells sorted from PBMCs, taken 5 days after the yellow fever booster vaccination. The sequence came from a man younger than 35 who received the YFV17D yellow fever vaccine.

The CDR3 sequence: CAISVEPGYEQYV. CDR3 DNA: TGTGCCATCAGTGTGGAGCCTGGCTACGAGCAGTACGTC. The J gene is TRBJ2-7, the V gene TRBV10-3, with no clear D. The V gene lost 4 bases and the J gene lost 3 bases, with 10 bases spanning the gap. CDR1 is ENHRY and CDR2 is SYGVKD in the germline V gene. The CDR3 is 13 amino acids.